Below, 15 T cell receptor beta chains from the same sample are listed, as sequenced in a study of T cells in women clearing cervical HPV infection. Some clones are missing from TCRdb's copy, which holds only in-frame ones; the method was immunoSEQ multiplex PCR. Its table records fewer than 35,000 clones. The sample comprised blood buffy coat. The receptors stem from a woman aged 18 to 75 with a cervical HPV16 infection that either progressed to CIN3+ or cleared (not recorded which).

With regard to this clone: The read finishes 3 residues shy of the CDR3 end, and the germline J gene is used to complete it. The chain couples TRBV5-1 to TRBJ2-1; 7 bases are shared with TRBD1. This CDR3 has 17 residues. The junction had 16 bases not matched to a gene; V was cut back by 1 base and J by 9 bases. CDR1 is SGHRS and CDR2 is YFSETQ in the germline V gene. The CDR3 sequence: CASSLSPPGTVLVEQFF. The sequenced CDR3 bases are TGCGCCAGCAGCTTGAGCCCCCCCGGGACAGTACTAGTTGAG.

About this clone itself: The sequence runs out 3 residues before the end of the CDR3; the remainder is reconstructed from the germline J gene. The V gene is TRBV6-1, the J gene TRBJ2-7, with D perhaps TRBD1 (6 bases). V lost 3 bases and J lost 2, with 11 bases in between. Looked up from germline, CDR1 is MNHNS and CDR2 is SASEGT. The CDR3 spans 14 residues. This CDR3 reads CASSDPGQAYEQYF. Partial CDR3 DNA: TGTGCCAGCAGTGACCCGGGACAAGCCTACGAG.

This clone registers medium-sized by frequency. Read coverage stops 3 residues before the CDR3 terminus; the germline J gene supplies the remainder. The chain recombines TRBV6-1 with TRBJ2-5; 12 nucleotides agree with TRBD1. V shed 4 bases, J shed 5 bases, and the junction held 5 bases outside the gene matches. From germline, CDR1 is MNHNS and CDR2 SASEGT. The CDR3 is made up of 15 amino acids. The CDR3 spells CASSARDRGLETQYF. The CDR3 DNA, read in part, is TGTGCCAGCAGTGCCCGGGACAGGGGGCTGGAGACC.

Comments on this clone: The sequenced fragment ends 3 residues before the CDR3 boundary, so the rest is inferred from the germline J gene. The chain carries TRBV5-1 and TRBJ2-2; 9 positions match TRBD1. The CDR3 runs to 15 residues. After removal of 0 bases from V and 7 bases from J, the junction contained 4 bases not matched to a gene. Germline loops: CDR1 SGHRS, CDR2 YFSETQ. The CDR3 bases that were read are TGCGCCAGCAGCTTGGTGGGACAGGGTAACGGGGAG. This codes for CASSLVGQGNGE. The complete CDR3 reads CASSLVGQGNGELFF.

Partial CDR3 DNA: TGTGCCAGCGGCATAGACAGGGGGAACACTGAA. As protein: CASGIDRGNTE. From start to end, the CDR3 is CASGIDRGNTEAFF. The rearrangement joins TRBV5-4 to TRBJ1-1, with 8 bases that match TRBD1. The observed sequence ends 3 residues before the CDR3 terminus, with the missing tail filled in from the germline J gene. Germline V CDR1 and CDR2: SGHNT, YYREEE (reference sequence). The CDR3 covers 14 residues. After removal of 7 bases from V and 1 base from J, the junction contained 6 bases not matched to a gene.

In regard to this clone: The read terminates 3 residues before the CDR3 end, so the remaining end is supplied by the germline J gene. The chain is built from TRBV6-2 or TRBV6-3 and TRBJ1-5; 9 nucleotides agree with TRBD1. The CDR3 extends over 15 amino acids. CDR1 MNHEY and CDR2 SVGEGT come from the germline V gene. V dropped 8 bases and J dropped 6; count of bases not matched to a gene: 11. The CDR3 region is CASSPQGAGGQPQHF. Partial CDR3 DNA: TGTGCCAGCTCGCCACAGGGGGCAGGCGGTCAGCCC.

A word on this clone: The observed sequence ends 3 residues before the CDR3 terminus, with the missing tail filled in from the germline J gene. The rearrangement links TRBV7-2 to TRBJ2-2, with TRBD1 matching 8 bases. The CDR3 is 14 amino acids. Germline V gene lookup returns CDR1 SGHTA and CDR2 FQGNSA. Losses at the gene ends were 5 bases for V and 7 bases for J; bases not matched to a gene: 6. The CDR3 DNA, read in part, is TGTGCCAGCAGCCGCAGGGGGCAGAGCGGGGAG. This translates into CASSRRGQSGE. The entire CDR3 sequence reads CASSRRGQSGELFF.

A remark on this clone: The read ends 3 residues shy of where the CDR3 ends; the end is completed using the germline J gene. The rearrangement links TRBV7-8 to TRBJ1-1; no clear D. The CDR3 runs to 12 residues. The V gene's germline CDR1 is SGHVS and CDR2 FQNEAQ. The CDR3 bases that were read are TGTGCCAGCAGCTTAAAGAACCTCGGG. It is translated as CASSLKNLG. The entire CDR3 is CASSLKNLGAFF.

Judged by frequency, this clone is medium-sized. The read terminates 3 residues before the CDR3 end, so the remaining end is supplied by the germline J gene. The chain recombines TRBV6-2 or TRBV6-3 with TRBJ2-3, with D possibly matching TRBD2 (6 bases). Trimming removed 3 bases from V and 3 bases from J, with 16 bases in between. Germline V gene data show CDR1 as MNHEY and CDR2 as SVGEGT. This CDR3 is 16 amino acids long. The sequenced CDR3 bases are TGTGCCAGCAGTTATTTTAGGGGAGGAGTAACAGATACG. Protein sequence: CASSYFRGGVTDT. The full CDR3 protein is CASSYFRGGVTDTQYF.

CDR3 residues: CASSPQGGKTQYF. Partial CDR3 DNA: TGTGCCAGTAGCCCACAGGGGGGAAAGACG. V is TRBV19 and J is TRBJ2-3; 8 nucleotides line up with TRBD1. Sequencing ends 3 residues short of the CDR3 end; the germline J gene provides the rest. The CDR3 extends over 13 amino acids. Germline V gives CDR1 LNHDA, CDR2 SQIVND (reference sequence).

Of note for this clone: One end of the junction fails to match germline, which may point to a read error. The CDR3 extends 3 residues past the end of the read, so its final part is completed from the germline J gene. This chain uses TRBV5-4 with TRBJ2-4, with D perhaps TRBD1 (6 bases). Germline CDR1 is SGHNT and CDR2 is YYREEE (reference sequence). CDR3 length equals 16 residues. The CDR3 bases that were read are TGTGTCAGCAGCTTGGTGTCTGGGACAAACAAAAACATT. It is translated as CVSSLVSGTNKNI. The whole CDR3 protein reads CVSSLVSGTNKNIQYF. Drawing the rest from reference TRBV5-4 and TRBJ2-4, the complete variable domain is ETGVTQSPTHLIKTRGQQVTLRCSSQSGHNTVSWYQQALGQGPQFIFQYYREEENGRGNFPPRFSGLQFPNYSSELNVNALELDDSALYLCVSSLVSGTNKNIQYFGAGTRLSVL.

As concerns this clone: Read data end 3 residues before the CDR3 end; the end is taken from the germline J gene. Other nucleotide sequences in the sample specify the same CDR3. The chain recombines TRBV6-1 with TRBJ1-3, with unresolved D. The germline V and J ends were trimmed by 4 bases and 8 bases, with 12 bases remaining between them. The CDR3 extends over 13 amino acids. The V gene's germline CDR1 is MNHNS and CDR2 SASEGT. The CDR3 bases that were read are TGTGCCAGCAGTGGCAGGATAATGGACACC. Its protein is CASSGRIMDT. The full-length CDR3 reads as CASSGRIMDTIYF.

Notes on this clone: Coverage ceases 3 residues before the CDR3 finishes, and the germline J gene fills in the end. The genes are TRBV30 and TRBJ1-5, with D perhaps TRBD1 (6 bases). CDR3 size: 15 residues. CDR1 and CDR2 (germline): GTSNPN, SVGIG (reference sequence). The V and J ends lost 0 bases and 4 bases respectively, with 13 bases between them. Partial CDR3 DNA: TGTGCCTGGAGTGTAGGAGGGGGGGGGAATCAGCCC. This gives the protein CAWSVGGGGNQP. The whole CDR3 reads CAWSVGGGGNQPQHF. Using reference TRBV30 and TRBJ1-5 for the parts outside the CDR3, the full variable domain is SQTIHQWPATLVQPVGSPLSLECTVEGTSNPNLYWYRQAAGRGLQLLFYSVGIGQISSEVPQNLSASRPQDRQFILSSKKLLLSDSGFYLCAWSVGGGGNQPQHFGDGTRLSIL.

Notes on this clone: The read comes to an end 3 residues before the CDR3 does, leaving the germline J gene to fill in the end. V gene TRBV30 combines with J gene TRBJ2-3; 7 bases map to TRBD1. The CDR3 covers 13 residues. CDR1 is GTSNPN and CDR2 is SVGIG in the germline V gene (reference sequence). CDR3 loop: CAWSGTGNQPQYF. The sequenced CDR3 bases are TGTGCCTGGAGTGGGACAGGCAATCAGCCG.

CDR3 sequence: CASSVAGALGTDTQYF. The DNA read from the CDR3 is TGTGCCAGTTCCGTAGCGGGGGCCCTAGGGACAGATACG. The rearrangement joins TRBV19 to TRBJ2-3; TRBD2 matches 9 bases. The read falls 3 residues short of the CDR3 end, and the missing part is taken from the germline J gene. The CDR3 extends over 16 amino acids. V trimming: 8 bases; J trimming: 3 bases; junction bases outside the gene matches: 12. CDR1 is LNHDA, CDR2 SQIVND, per germline (reference sequence).